Included here is one T cell receptor (beta chain) sequence, with context. Method: immunoSEQ multiplex PCR; TCRdb's copy keeps in-frame clones and lacks some. In the table there are under 450,000 clones, over 75% of which are singletons. Participants, about 18 to 90 years old, spanned more than 20 US areas. These data belong to a study of blood T cell repertoires in COVID-19. Germline V CDR1 and CDR2: MNHEY, SVGAGI. V was clipped by 5 bases and J by 5 bases; unmatched bases: 0. CDR3 size: 11 residues. The clonotype comes from a woman aged 25 to 39 who had recovered from COVID-19. The chain links TRBV6-5 to TRBJ2-7; TRBD1 aligns across 7 bases. Sequenced input: PBMCs or T cells enriched from blood (not recorded which). The CDR3, as DNA: TGTGCCAGCAGTAGGGGGCACGAGCAGTACTTC. Its protein is CASSRGHEQYF.